This TCR beta chain was identified during a study of cytomegalovirus exposure and HLA in healthy donors. Germline trimming cut 4 bases from V and 9 bases from J; bases unmatched to any gene: 11. The CDR3 covers 17 residues. Germline CDR1 reads SGHRS; CDR2 reads YFSETQ. The PCR ran on 60 Vbeta and 13 Jbeta primers. The table came from immunoSEQ multiplex PCR; TCRdb's copy has only in-frame clones and leaves some out. The sample has approximately 110,000 clones. The J gene is TRBJ2-1, the V gene TRBV5-1; 15 bases are shared with TRBD2. Sequenced sample: PBMCs. This sequence was found in a young man in good health and CMV-seronegative. The CDR3 loop is CASSPGTSGRSFSEQFF. The CDR3, as DNA: TGCGCCAGCAGCCCCGGGACTAGCGGGAGGTCCTTCAGTGAGCAGTTCTTC.